Reported below is one T cell receptor beta chain. Its antigen is still unknown. Only in-frame clones appear in the TCRdb table, and some are missing; sequencing was by immunoSEQ multiplex PCR. Of about 50,000 clones in the sample, about 93% are singletons; the top ten hold 2% to 3%. The V segment lost 3 bases and the J segment 8 bases; nucleotides outside the gene matches: 9. Germline V gene sequence: CDR1 LGHNA, CDR2 YNFKEQ. The CDR3 contains 14 residues. The data were obtained in a study of graft-versus-host responses after intestinal transplantation. This receptor was taken from a human donor who was the organ donor for an intestinal transplant. The chain couples TRBV4-2 to TRBJ1-2, with 7 bases aligning to TRBD1. Sequencing was performed on unstimulated CD4+ T cells sorted from spleen or lymph node cells, taken before transplant. Written as DNA, the CDR3 is TGTGCCAGCAGCCAGGCAGGGGGAAAAAGGGGCTACACCTTC. Amino acid sequence: CASSQAGGKRGYTF.